The clone carrying this T cell receptor beta chain was found a few times. Its antigen is undetermined. Compared with germline, one end of the junction differs, possibly owing to a read error. This sample is part of a study of beta chain features in type 1 diabetes. Findings of the study overall: Significant though moderate, a shortening of TCRB CDR3s appeared in all four CD4+ subsets of Type 1 diabetes patients. In patients and controls equally, PCR might favor templates that are shorter.

The germline CDR1 and CDR2 sequences are PRHDT and FYEKMQ (reference sequence). This CDR3 has 15 amino acids. Expressed TCRB transcripts were sequenced because the isolated RNA had all been reverse transcribed beforehand. Data came from immunoSEQ multiplex PCR; TCRdb stores just in-frame clones and leaves some out. The table has over 120,000 clones, about 13% seen once. The V gene is TRBV13, the J gene TRBJ1-1; TRBD1 matches 7 bases. The receptor's source is a man between 18 and 35 years old with type 1 diabetes. Sequencing used central memory CD4+ T cells from blood. This CDR3 reads CATDRQGLPNPEAFF. CDR3 DNA: TGTGCCACCGACCGACAGGGTCTCCCGAACCCTGAAGCTTTCTTT.